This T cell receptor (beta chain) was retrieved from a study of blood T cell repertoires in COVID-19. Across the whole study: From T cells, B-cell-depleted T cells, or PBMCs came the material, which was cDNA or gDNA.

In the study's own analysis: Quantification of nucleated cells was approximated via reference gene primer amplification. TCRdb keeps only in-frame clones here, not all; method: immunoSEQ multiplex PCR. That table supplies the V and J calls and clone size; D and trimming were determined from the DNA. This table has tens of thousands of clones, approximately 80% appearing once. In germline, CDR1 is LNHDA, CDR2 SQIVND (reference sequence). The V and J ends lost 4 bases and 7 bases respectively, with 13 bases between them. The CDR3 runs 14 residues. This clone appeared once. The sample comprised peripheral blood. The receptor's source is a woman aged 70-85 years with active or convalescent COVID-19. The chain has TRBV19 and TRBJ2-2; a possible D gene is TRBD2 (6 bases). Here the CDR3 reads CASSKMGGSGELFF. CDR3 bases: TGTGCCAGTAGTAAAATGGGAGGAAGCGGGGAGCTGTTTTTT.